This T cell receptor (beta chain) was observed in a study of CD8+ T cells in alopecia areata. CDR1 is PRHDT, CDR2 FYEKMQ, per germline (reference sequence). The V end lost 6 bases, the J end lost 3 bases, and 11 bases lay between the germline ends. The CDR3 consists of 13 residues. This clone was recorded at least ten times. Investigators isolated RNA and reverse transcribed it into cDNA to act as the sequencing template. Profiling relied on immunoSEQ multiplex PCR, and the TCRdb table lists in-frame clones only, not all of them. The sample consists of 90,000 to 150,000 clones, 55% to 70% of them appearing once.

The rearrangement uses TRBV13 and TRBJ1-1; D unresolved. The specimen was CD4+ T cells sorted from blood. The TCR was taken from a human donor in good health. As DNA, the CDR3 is TGTGCCAGCAGTAAAGGACCGGACACTGAAGCTTTCTTT. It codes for CASSKGPDTEAFF. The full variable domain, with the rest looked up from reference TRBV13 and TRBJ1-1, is AAGVIQSPRHLIKEKRETATLKCYPIPRHDTVYWYQQGPGQDPQFLISFYEKMQSDKGSIPDRFSAQQFSDYHSELNMSSLELGDSALYFCASSKGPDTEAFFGQGTRLTVV.